Shown below are 23 T cell receptor beta chains from a single sample sequenced in a study of blood T cell repertoires in COVID-19. Clones were sequenced by immunoSEQ multiplex PCR, and TCRdb holds only the in-frame ones, with some missing. The sample lists approximately 310,000 clones, approximately 89% occurring once. The source material was peripheral blood. The receptors stem from a woman in her forties or fifties who had recovered from COVID-19.

This chain uses TRBV19 with TRBJ2-2; 7 positions agree with TRBD1. The CDR3 covers 16 residues. V shed 4 bases and J 1 base; nucleotides not matched to a gene: 6. CDR1 is LNHDA, CDR2 SQIVND, per germline (reference sequence). The CDR3 reads CASSKGDRRNTGELFF. The CDR3 bases are TGTGCCAGTAGTAAGGGGGACAGAAGGAACACCGGGGAGCTGTTTTTT.

The chain uses TRBV15 and TRBJ2-7, with D possibly being TRBD1 (6 bases). With 6 bases removed from V and 7 bases from J, the gap between germline ends came to 16 bases. CDR1 and CDR2 from the germline V gene are LNHNV and YYDKDF (reference sequence). The CDR3 has 13 amino acids. The CDR3 DNA is TGTGCCACCAGGAGGGACATCGTTGGGGAGCAGTACTTC. It encodes CATRRDIVGEQYF.

The rearrangement joins TRBV4-3 to TRBJ2-7; D might be TRBD2 (6 bases). CDR3 length equals 19 residues. Trimming removed 0 bases at V and 2 bases at J, with 23 bases between. In germline, CDR1 is LGHNA, CDR2 YSLEER. The CDR3 DNA is TGCGCCAGCAGCCAAGAATTTAGTGGTTCGGGACTTTTCCCCTACGAGCAGTACTTC. Translation gives CASSQEFSGSGLFPYEQYF.

This sequence joins TRBV11-1 and TRBJ2-1; 11 positions match TRBD1. Germline CDR1 is SGHAT and CDR2 is FQDESV (reference sequence). V was pared by 5 bases and J by 4 bases, with 4 bases of the junction left unmatched. This CDR3 has 15 amino acids. CDR3 in amino acids: CASSTGQGVYNEQFF. DNA for the CDR3: TGTGCCAGCAGCACGGGACAGGGGGTTTACAATGAGCAGTTCTTC.

The CDR3 loop reads CASSIRRASGETQYF. CDR3 DNA sequence: TGTGCCAGTAGTATCCGGAGAGCCAGCGGGGAGACCCAGTACTTC. The chain has TRBV19 and TRBJ2-5; a weak D match, TRBD2 (6 bases). Per the germline V gene, CDR1 is LNHDA and CDR2 is SQIVND (reference sequence). Trimming left V 3 bases short and J 5 bases short, with 16 bases between. This CDR3 has 15 residues.

The V gene is TRBV4-1, the J gene TRBJ2-5, with D uncertain. V was shortened by 1 base and J by 5 bases, with 14 bases between the two germline ends. This CDR3 has 15 residues. The V gene's germline CDR1 is MGHRA and CDR2 YSYEKL. As DNA, the CDR3 is TGCGCCAGCAGCCAAGGTGTAACGCTCCGGGAGACCCAGTACTTC. Its translation is CASSQGVTLRETQYF.

The J gene is TRBJ2-7, the V gene TRBV28; 8 nucleotides match TRBD1. The ends lost 6 bases at V and 7 bases at J; junction bases unmatched: 5. CDR1 MDHEN and CDR2 SYDVKM come from the germline V gene. This CDR3 contains 12 residues. The chain's CDR3 is CASRQGAKEQYF. As DNA, the CDR3 is TGTGCCAGCAGGCAGGGGGCTAAAGAGCAGTACTTC.

Comment on this clone: Different DNA sequences within this sample yield the same CDR3. Here the CDR3 DNA reads TGCGCCAGCAGCTTGGGTGACAGCTACTATGGCTACACCTTC. This codes for CASSLGDSYYGYTF. J is TRBJ1-2 and V is TRBV5-1; tentatively, D is TRBD1 (5 bases). V lost 0 bases and J lost 3, with 9 bases in between. The CDR3 sequence is 14 residues long. Germline CDR1 is SGHRS and CDR2 is YFSETQ.

This chain links TRBV7-2 with TRBJ2-7, with D maybe TRBD2 (5 bases). The CDR3 covers 14 residues. Trimming stripped 6 bases from V and 3 bases from J, with 15 bases between. The germline CDR1 and CDR2 sequences are SGHTA and FQGNSA. The CDR3 DNA follows: TGTGCCAGCAGACCACTTGGACGGGGCTACGAGCAGTACTTC. This sequence encodes CASRPLGRGYEQYF.

This clone showed up just once. V and J are TRBV12-5 and TRBJ2-3, with 10 positions matching TRBD2. V dropped 0 bases and J dropped 1; count of bases not matched to a gene: 1. CDR3 size: 16 residues. CDR1 and CDR2 from the germline V gene are LGHNT and FRNRAP. CDR3 nucleotide sequence: TGTGCTAGTGGTTTGGTAACTAGCGGGGGCACAGATACGCAGTATTTT. As protein: CASGLVTSGGTDTQYF.

The J gene is TRBJ2-7, the V gene TRBV6-5; weak D call: TRBD1 (6 bases). Germline CDR1 and CDR2: MNHEY and SVGAGI. Deletions cut 5 bases from V and 4 bases from J, with 12 bases between. The CDR3 runs to 13 residues. The DNA of the CDR3 is TGTGCCAGCAGTACGGCAGGGGCATACGAGCAGTACTTC. It specifies CASSTAGAYEQYF.

The chain employs TRBV5-6 and TRBJ2-3, with 15 bases aligning to TRBD2. J was trimmed by 5 bases and V by 4 bases; bases with no gene match: 8. The germline V gene has CDR1 SGHDT and CDR2 YYEEEE. The CDR3 consists of 17 residues. The CDR3 bases are TGTGCCAGCAGCCATGGGACTAGCGGGGGGTTATTAGATACGCAGTATTTT. It specifies CASSHGTSGGLLDTQYF.

This chain links TRBV28 with TRBJ2-7; 8 nucleotides line up with TRBD2. The CDR3 runs 17 residues. V lost 6 bases and J lost 4; bases outside the gene matches: 17. Germline CDR1 MDHEN, CDR2 SYDVKM. CDR3 sequence: CASSYPRAGVRVYEQYF. CDR3 DNA sequence: TGTGCCAGCAGCTACCCCCGAGCGGGGGTTAGGGTGTACGAGCAGTACTTC.

V is TRBV10-3 and J is TRBJ1-3; D possibly corresponds to TRBD1 (6 bases). This CDR3 spans 16 amino acids. V was pared by 6 bases and J by 3 bases, with 18 bases between. Germline V gene lookup returns CDR1 ENHRY and CDR2 SYGVKD. This CDR3 is CAIRDSYLPVGNTIYF. Here the CDR3 DNA reads TGTGCCATCAGGGACAGCTACCTTCCGGTTGGAAACACCATATATTTT.

In this sample, this clone turned up once. V is TRBV4-2 and J is TRBJ1-5; TRBD1 agrees at 7 bases. J gave up 0 bases and V 6 bases, and 5 bases lay outside the gene matches. Germline V CDR1 and CDR2: LGHNA, YNFKEQ. CDR3 size: 15 residues. In DNA, the CDR3 is TGTGCCAGCAGTGGCCGGGACAGTAGCAATCAGCCCCAGCATTTT. Amino acid sequence: CASSGRDSSNQPQHF.

The chain combines TRBV9 with TRBJ2-7; TRBD2 agrees at 10 bases. V shed 0 bases and J 7 bases; nucleotides not matched to a gene: 4. Per the germline V gene, CDR1 is SGDLS and CDR2 is YYNGEE. This CDR3 has 14 residues. CDR3 DNA: TGTGCCAGCAGCGTAGACGTAGCGGGGGGTGAGCAGTACTTC. Translating gives CASSVDVAGGEQYF.

V is TRBV30 and J is TRBJ2-2; 8 bases map to TRBD1. Germline CDR1 reads GTSNPN; CDR2 reads SVGIG (reference sequence). This CDR3 contains 16 residues. V was clipped by 0 bases and J by 7 bases; unmatched bases: 10. CDR3 region: CAWSVRGRGQNGELFF. DNA of the CDR3: TGTGCCTGGAGTGTACGTGGCAGGGGGCAAAACGGGGAGCTGTTTTTT.

The chain uses TRBV21-1 and TRBJ1-4. TRBV21-1 is annotated as a pseudogene. This CDR3 has 13 amino acids. CDR3 bases: TGTGCCACCCCTGGCGGGGCTAATGAAAAACTGTTTTTT. Amino acid sequence: CATPGGANEKLFF.

The chain links TRBV4-3 to TRBJ1-4, with D unclear. There are 13 residues in the CDR3. V dropped 2 bases and J dropped 8 bases, with 9 bases sitting between them. CDR1 is LGHNA and CDR2 is YSLEER in the germline V gene. The CDR3 here is CASSQTTGEKLFF. As DNA, the CDR3 is TGCGCCAGCAGCCAAACAACCGGGGAAAAACTGTTTTTT.

This sequence joins TRBV19 and TRBJ2-7; D uncertain. V lost 4 bases, J lost 3 bases, and 13 bases lay in between. This CDR3 has 14 amino acids. In germline, CDR1 is LNHDA, CDR2 SQIVND (reference sequence). The CDR3 nucleotides read TGTGCCAGTAGTAGCACGACAACCCACTACGAGCAGTACTTC. This codes for CASSSTTTHYEQYF.

A remark on this clone: Different DNA sequences within this sample yield the same CDR3. V and J are TRBV3-1 (or the pseudogene TRBV3-2) and TRBJ1-2, with D possibly TRBD1 on 5 matching bases. Germline CDR1 is LGHDT and CDR2 is YNNKEL (reference sequence). Trimming took 4 bases from V and 4 from J, leaving 10 bases between them. The CDR3 runs 13 residues. CDR3 in DNA: TGTGCCAGCAGCCTTGGGCAGGGCTATGGCTACACCTTC. Encoded protein: CASSLGQGYGYTF.

This rearrangement joins TRBV5-1 to TRBJ2-2; perhaps TRBD1 as D (5 bases). Trimming stripped 0 bases from V and 1 base from J, with 10 bases between. In germline, CDR1 is SGHRS, CDR2 YFSETQ. CDR3 size: 16 residues. CDR3 nucleotides: TGCGCCAGCAGCTTGGGGACATACGTGAACACCGGGGAGCTGTTTTTT. It codes for CASSLGTYVNTGELFF.

Turning to this clone: An end of the junction differs from the germline gene, which may be a read error. This sequence joins TRBV6-2 or TRBV6-3 and TRBJ2-5, with 7 bases aligning to TRBD2. The CDR3 is 15 amino acids. CDR1 and CDR2 from the germline V gene are MNHEY and SVGEGT. CDR3: CASRYWASGKETQYF. CDR3 nucleotide sequence: TGTGCCAGCAGGTACTGGGCTAGCGGAAAAGAGACCCAGTACTTC.